The rows below give T cell receptor beta chains drawn from one sample of a study of technical replicates of blood from a handful of donors. Profiled with immunoSEQ multiplex PCR; TCRdb holds only in-frame clones, not every one. This table holds about 63,000 clones, more than 75% found once. Material: PBMCs. The receptors come from a human donor in good health. Some clones in this sample may be carry-over from other donors' samples. CDR3s include the opening cysteine and the closing phenylalanine or tryptophan. The order of the fields is CDR3 length, D gene, clone size, J gene, V gene, CDR3 protein, CDR3 DNA. D genes are given only for firm matches. Some rows have no size entry. The others give once, few or many, or a class for an expanded clone.

12 | - | - | TRBJ1-2 | TRBV5-6 | CASSLGPYGYTF | TGTGCCAGCAGCTTGGGGCCTTACGGCTACACCTTC
15 | TRBD1 | - | TRBJ1-2 | TRBV5-4 | CASSSQTTGVYGYTF | TGTGCCAGCAGCTCCCAGACGACAGGGGTCTATGGCTACACCTTC
14 | TRBD2 | - | TRBJ2-1 | TRBV19 | CASSIQRGYNEQFF | TGTGCCAGTAGTATTCAGCGGGGCTACAATGAGCAGTTCTTC
11 | - | - | TRBJ2-5 | TRBV2 | CASSVGETQYF | TGTGCCAGCAGTGTGGGCGAGACCCAGTACTTC
13 | TRBD1 | - | TRBJ1-2 | TRBV5-1 | CASSFQGAVGYTF | TGCGCCAGCAGTTTTCAGGGGGCGGTCGGCTACACCTTC
14 | - | - | TRBJ1-1 | TRBV7-3 | CASSFVTVNTEAFF | TGTGCCAGCAGCTTTGTAACAGTGAACACTGAAGCTTTCTTT
14 | TRBD1 | - | TRBJ1-2 | TRBV5-1 | CASSLAGTGDGYTF | TGCGCCAGCAGTTTGGCCGGGACAGGCGATGGCTACACCTTC
16 | TRBD2 | - | TRBJ2-1 | TRBV4-3 | CASSQGPSGGDNEQFF | TGCGCCAGCAGCCAAGGACCTAGCGGGGGGGACAATGAGCAGTTCTTC
13 | TRBD1 | - | TRBJ1-4 | TRBV4-3 | CASSPWTGQKLFF | TGCGCCAGCAGCCCCTGGACAGGTCAAAAACTGTTTTTT
17 | - | - | TRBJ2-1 | TRBV29-1 | CSVGVDRLAPAFPEQFF | TGCAGCGTTGGGGTGGACCGCTTAGCGCCCGCCTTTCCGGAGCAGTTCTTC
15 | - | - | TRBJ1-5 | TRBV6-4 | CASRGRGYSNQPQHF | TGTGCCAGCAGGGGGAGGGGATATAGCAATCAGCCCCAGCATTTT
15 | TRBD2 | - | TRBJ2-7 | TRBV7-9 | CASSLDTSVSYEQYF | TGTGCCAGCAGCTTAGACACTAGCGTCTCCTACGAGCAGTACTTC
16 | TRBD2 | - | TRBJ2-1 | TRBV4-3 | CASSQLAGISYNEQFF | TGCGCCAGCAGCCAACTAGCGGGGATCTCCTACAATGAGCAGTTCTTC
13 | - | - | TRBJ1-3 | TRBV27 | CASSRAPGNTIYF | TGTGCCAGCAGCAGGGCCCCTGGAAACACCATATATTTT
15 | - | - | TRBJ1-1 | TRBV28 | CASSTSTEDRGEAFF | TGTGCCAGCAGTACCTCGACGGAGGACAGAGGAGAAGCTTTCTTT
14 | - | - | TRBJ1-5 | TRBV18 | CASSQGQTNQPQHF | TGTGCCAGCTCACAGGGACAAACCAATCAGCCCCAGCATTTT
12 | - | - | TRBJ2-1 | TRBV4-1 | CASSLSGNEQFF | TGCGCCAGCAGTCTCAGTGGCAATGAGCAGTTCTTC
14 | - | - | TRBJ1-5 | TRBV7-2 | CASSFAGSNQPQHF | TGTGCCAGCAGCTTTGCCGGGAGCAATCAGCCCCAGCATTTT
13 | - | - | TRBJ1-2 | TRBV7-9 | CASSLGGTYGYTF | TGTGCCAGCAGTCTCGGGGGTACCTATGGCTACACCTTC
16 | - | - | TRBJ2-1 | TRBV5-1 | CASSLAMSPSVDEQFF | TGCGCCAGCAGCTTGGCGATGTCCCCGAGCGTTGATGAGCAGTTCTTC
14 | - | - | TRBJ1-2 | TRBV7-3 | CASSPTGNNYGYTF | TGTGCCAGCAGCCCGACAGGAAATAACTATGGCTACACCTTC
17 | - | - | TRBJ2-3 | TRBV5-1 | CASSFSGSGDSTDTQYF | TGCGCCAGCAGCTTCAGTGGTTCCGGGGATAGCACAGATACGCAGTATTTT
12 | TRBD1 | - | TRBJ1-1 | TRBV11-1 | CASSSDREEAFF | TGTGCCAGCAGCTCGGACAGGGAGGAAGCTTTCTTT
16 | - | - | TRBJ2-6 | TRBV9 | CASSLAGSSGANVLTF | TGTGCCAGCAGCTTAGCCGGGAGCTCTGGGGCCAACGTCCTGACTTTC
16 | - | - | TRBJ1-2 | TRBV29-1 | CSVEEQQGRSPYGYTF | TGCAGCGTTGAGGAACAACAGGGACGCTCCCCCTATGGCTACACCTTC
13 | - | - | TRBJ1-2 | TRBV19 | CASHIPGLYGYTF | TGTGCCAGTCACATCCCGGGACTCTATGGCTACACCTTC
18 | TRBD2 | - | TRBJ2-2 | TRBV4-3 | CASSQVGGRLTNTGELFF | TGCGCCAGCAGCCAAGTCGGCGGGAGGCTGACGAACACCGGGGAGCTGTTTTTT
15 | TRBD2 | - | TRBJ2-7 | TRBV27 | CASSLAASGIYEQYF | TGTGCCAGCAGCCTCGCCGCTAGCGGGATCTACGAGCAGTACTTC
11 | - | - | TRBJ2-3 | TRBV5-1 | CASSIQNTQYF | TGCGCCAGCAGCATCCAAAATACGCAGTATTTT
14 | TRBD2 | - | TRBJ2-1 | TRBV7-9 | CASSWTSVYNEQFF | TGTGCCAGCAGCTGGACTAGCGTCTACAATGAGCAGTTCTTC
12 | TRBD2 | - | TRBJ2-1 | TRBV9 | CASSVVAGGKFF | TGTGCCAGCAGCGTAGTAGCGGGAGGGAAGTTCTTC
15 | TRBD2 | - | TRBJ2-2 | TRBV7-9 | CASSSAGGTTRELFF | TGTGCCAGCAGCTCAGCGGGGGGAACCACCCGGGAGCTGTTTTTT
16 | TRBD1 | - | TRBJ2-7 | TRBV4-1 | CASSQGPGQGFHEQYF | TGCGCCAGCAGCCAAGGTCCGGGACAGGGATTCCACGAGCAGTACTTC
14 | - | once | TRBJ2-7 | TRBV18 | CASANGSDTHKQYF | TGTGCCAGCGCCAACGGGTCGGACACCCACAAGCAGTACTTC
14 | TRBD1 | - | TRBJ1-4 | TRBV5-1 | CASSLGQAAEKLFF | TGCGCCAGCAGCCTCGGACAGGCGGCTGAAAAACTGTTTTTT
12 | - | - | TRBJ1-2 | TRBV5-6 | CASSLASYGYTF | TGTGCCAGCAGCTTGGCCAGCTATGGCTACACCTTC
10 | - | - | TRBJ2-5 | TRBV20-1 | CSARGGTQYF | TGCAGTGCCCGTGGAGGGACCCAGTACTTC
14 | TRBD1 | - | TRBJ2-1 | TRBV29-1 | CSVAETGASVEQFF | TGCAGCGTTGCGGAGACAGGGGCGTCGGTTGAGCAGTTCTTC
16 | TRBD2 | - | TRBJ2-1 | TRBV19 | CASSTSLAGAFHEQFF | TGTGCCAGTAGTACCTCCTTAGCGGGGGCCTTCCATGAGCAGTTCTTC
15 | - | - | TRBJ1-6 | TRBV5-4 | CASTPDRSDNSPLHF | TGTGCCAGCACCCCAGACAGGAGTGATAATTCACCCCTCCACTTT
17 | TRBD2 | - | TRBJ2-7 | TRBV4-3 | CASSQDGRGGKSYEQYF | TGCGCCAGCAGCCAAGATGGCCGGGGGGGAAAATCCTACGAGCAGTACTTC
13 | - | - | TRBJ1-2 | TRBV27 | CASSFRGNYGYTF | TGTGCCAGCAGTTTTAGAGGGAACTATGGCTACACCTTC
14 | TRBD1 | - | TRBJ1-2 | TRBV5-6 | CASSWDRPDYGYTF | TGTGCCAGCAGCTGGGACAGGCCTGACTATGGCTACACCTTC
15 | TRBD1 | - | TRBJ1-2 | TRBV6-5 | CASTPRDRPNHGYTF | TGTGCCAGCACCCCCCGGGACAGACCTAACCATGGCTACACCTTC
13 | TRBD1 | - | TRBJ1-2 | TRBV2 | CASRRQGNTGYTF | TGTGCCAGCAGAAGACAGGGGAACACTGGCTACACCTTC
15 | TRBD2 | once | TRBJ2-1 | TRBV19 | CASPLGGRAGNEQFF | TGTGCCAGTCCCCTCGGCGGGAGGGCTGGCAATGAGCAGTTCTTC
18 | TRBD2 | - | TRBJ2-6 | TRBV5-4 | CASSLPPGRGSWANVLTF | TGTGCCAGCAGCCTACCCCCGGGGCGGGGGAGTTGGGCCAACGTCCTGACTTTC
17 | - | once | TRBJ2-4 | TRBV7-3 | CASSLTGVALAKNIQYF | TGTGCCAGCAGCTTAACGGGAGTAGCCCTGGCCAAAAACATTCAGTACTTC
15 | TRBD2 | many | TRBJ2-1 | TRBV13 | CASSFGGGGYNEQFF | TGTGCCAGCAGCTTTGGGGGGGGTGGGTACAATGAGCAGTTCTTC
13 | TRBD1 | - | TRBJ1-6 | TRBV4-1 | CASSQDRGSPLHF | TGCGCCAGCAGCCAGGACAGGGGATCACCCCTCCACTTT
14 | TRBD1 | - | TRBJ2-5 | TRBV6-1 | CASSEVRGRETQYF | TGTGCCAGCAGTGAAGTAAGGGGGCGGGAGACCCAGTACTTC
15 | - | - | TRBJ1-2 | TRBV6-1 | CASTSGGGRSYGYTF | TGTGCCAGCACAAGTGGGGGGGGCCGGAGCTATGGCTACACCTTC
14 | - | - | TRBJ2-7 | TRBV18 | CASSPSPDRYEQYF | TGTGCCAGCTCACCTTCTCCGGACAGATACGAGCAGTACTTC
14 | TRBD1 | - | TRBJ2-1 | TRBV29-1 | CSVGMGQIYNEQFF | TGCAGCGTGGGAATGGGACAGATATACAATGAGCAGTTCTTC
14 | TRBD2 | - | TRBJ2-7 | TRBV27 | CASSTSGPSYEQYF | TGTGCCAGCAGCACTAGCGGGCCTTCCTACGAGCAGTACTTC
14 | TRBD1 | - | TRBJ1-5 | TRBV30 | CACKTGNRNQPQHF | TGTGCCTGCAAGACAGGGAATCGCAATCAGCCCCAGCATTTT
13 | TRBD2 | - | TRBJ2-2 | TRBV9 | CASSGTSSRELFF | TGTGCCAGCAGTGGGACTAGCTCCCGGGAGCTGTTTTTT